These 2 T cell receptor beta chains share one sample of origin, sequenced in a study of T cells after yellow fever vaccination. In TCRdb, the 5' RACE reads were re-called with MiXCR into one record per CDR3 protein. The profile shows around 30,000 distinct CDR3 sequences, 6.5% to 8.5% of them singletons. Here the sequenced sample was PBMCs, either bulk or a sorted T-cell subset (CD4+, CD8+, memory, or dextramer-sorted; not recorded which), taken on the day of the first yellow fever vaccination. The receptors originated from a young man who received the YFV17D yellow fever vaccine.

The table lists this clonotype with many counts. The J gene is TRBJ1-1, the V gene TRBV28; 9 bases line up with TRBD1. V was clipped by 1 base and J by 6 bases; unmatched bases: 9. Germline loops: CDR1 MDHEN, CDR2 SYDVKM. The CDR3 loop spans 16 amino acids. For the CDR3, the DNA is TGTGCCAGCAGTTTATTAGGTTCGGGACAGGGATCTGAAGCTTTCTTT. It encodes CASSLLGSGQGSEAFF.

In this sample, this clonotype turned up many times. V and J are TRBV7-9 and TRBJ1-1, with 7 bases lining up with TRBD1. The CDR3 totals 14 residues. Germline lookup yields CDR1 SEHNR and CDR2 FQNEAQ (reference sequence). V trimming: 3 bases; J trimming: 10 bases; junction bases outside the gene matches: 11. The CDR3 DNA reads TGTGCCAGCAGCTTGGGGACAGCCGATGGACGAGCTTTCTTT. This encodes CASSLGTADGRAFF.